The 2 T cell receptor beta chains in this list originate from one sample, sequenced in a study of regulatory T cells in long-lasting Graves disease. The time point was: newly diagnosed GD, antithyroid drugs for less than 3 months. PBMC RNA served as the TCR library source. CDR3-region Arm-PCR and iRepertoire HTBI primers produced the TCR beta libraries. TCRdb reanalysed the multiplex PCR reads using MiXCR and keeps one entry per CDR3 protein. In the table there are a few hundred thousand distinct CDR3 sequences, about 17% of which are singletons. These data were also filed under a second study, of T cells in Graves' hyperthyroidism and ophthalmopathy.

Sequencing used peripheral blood mononuclear cells (PBMCs), obtained at new diagnosis, from a patient treated with antithyroid drugs. Receptors were obtained from a woman aged 18-35 years with Graves disease.

This clonotype was picked up many times. The V and J genes are TRBV20-1 and TRBJ2-5; 13 bases are shared with TRBD2. Trimming took 6 bases from V and 2 from J; bases not matched to a gene: 12. Germline V gives CDR1 DFQATT, CDR2 SNEGSKA (reference sequence). CDR3 length: 17 amino acids. CDR3 region: CSAEGGTSGNGQETQYF. The CDR3 nucleotides read TGCAGTGCCGAAGGGGGGACTAGCGGGAACGGGCAAGAGACCCAGTACTTC.

The chain links TRBV20-1 to TRBJ2-1, with D hard to call. V was cut by 4 bases and J by 3 bases, with 16 bases left in between. Germline CDR1 is DFQATT and CDR2 is SNEGSKA (reference sequence). The CDR3 has 15 residues. The CDR3 is CSATPSLGLYNEQFF. The CDR3 region has the DNA TGCAGTGCTACGCCAAGTTTGGGTCTCTACAATGAGCAGTTCTTC.